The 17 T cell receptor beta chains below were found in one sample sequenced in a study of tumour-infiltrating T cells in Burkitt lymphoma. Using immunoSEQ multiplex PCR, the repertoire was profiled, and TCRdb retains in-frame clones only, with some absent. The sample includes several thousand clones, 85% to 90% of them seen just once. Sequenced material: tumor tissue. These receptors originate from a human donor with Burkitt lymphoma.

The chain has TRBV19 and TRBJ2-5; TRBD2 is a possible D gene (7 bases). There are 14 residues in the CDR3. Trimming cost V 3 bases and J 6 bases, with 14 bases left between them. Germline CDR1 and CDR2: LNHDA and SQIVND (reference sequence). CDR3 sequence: CASSIRGTTKTQYF. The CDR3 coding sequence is TGTGCCAGTAGTATTAGGGGGACTACTAAGACCCAGTACTTC.

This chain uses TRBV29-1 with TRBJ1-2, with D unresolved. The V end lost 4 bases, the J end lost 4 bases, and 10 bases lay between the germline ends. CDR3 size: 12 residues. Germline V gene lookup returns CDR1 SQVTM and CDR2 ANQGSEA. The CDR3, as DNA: TGCAGCGTTGTGAGGGAAGTCTATGGCTACACCTTC. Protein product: CSVVREVYGYTF.

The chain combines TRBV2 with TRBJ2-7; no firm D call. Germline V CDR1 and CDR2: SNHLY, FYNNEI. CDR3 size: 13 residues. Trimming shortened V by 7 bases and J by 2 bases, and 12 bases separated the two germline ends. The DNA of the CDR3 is TGTGCCAGCACCTCTGGGGAAACCTACGAGCAGTACTTC. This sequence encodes CASTSGETYEQYF.

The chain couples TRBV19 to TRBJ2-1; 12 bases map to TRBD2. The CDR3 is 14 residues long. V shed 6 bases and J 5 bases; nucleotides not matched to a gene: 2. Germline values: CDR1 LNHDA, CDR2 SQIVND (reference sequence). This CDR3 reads CASSRLAGDNEQFF. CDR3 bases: TGTGCCAGTAGCCGACTAGCGGGGGACAATGAGCAGTTCTTC.

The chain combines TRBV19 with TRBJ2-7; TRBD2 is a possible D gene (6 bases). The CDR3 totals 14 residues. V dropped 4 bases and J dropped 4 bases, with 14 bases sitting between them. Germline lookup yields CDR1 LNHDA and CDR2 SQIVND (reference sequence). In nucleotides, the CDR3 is TGTGCCAGTAGTACCGGGACTCCGACGTACGAGCAGTACTTC. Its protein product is CASSTGTPTYEQYF.

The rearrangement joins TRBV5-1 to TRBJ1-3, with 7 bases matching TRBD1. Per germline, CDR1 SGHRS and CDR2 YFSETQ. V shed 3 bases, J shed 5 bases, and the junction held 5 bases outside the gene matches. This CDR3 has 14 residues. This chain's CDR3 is CASSWGTDRNTIYF. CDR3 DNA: TGCGCCAGCAGCTGGGGGACAGATAGAAACACCATATATTTT.

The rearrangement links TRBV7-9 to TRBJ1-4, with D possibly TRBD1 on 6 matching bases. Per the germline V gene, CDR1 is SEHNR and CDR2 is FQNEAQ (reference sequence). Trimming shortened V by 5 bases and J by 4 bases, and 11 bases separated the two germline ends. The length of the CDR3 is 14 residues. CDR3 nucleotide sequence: TGTGCCAGCAGCCTCAGGACAGATAATGAAAAACTGTTTTTT. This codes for CASSLRTDNEKLFF.

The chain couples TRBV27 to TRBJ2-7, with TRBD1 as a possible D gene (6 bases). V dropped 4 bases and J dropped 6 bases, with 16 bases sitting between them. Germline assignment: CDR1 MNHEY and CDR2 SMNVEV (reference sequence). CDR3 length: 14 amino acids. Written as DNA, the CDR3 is TGTGCCAGCAGTTCCCCCGGGACACCCTCCGAGCAGTACTTC. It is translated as CASSSPGTPSEQYF.

The chain's CDR3 is CATSRDPESSYNEQFF. The CDR3, as DNA: TGTGCCACCAGCAGAGATCCCGAGAGCTCCTACAATGAGCAGTTCTTC. The chain joins TRBV15 to TRBJ2-1; D gene ambiguous. Germline V gene data show CDR1 as LNHNV and CDR2 as YYDKDF (reference sequence). V shed 0 bases and J shed 0 bases, with 9 bases lying between them. The CDR3 sequence is 16 residues long.

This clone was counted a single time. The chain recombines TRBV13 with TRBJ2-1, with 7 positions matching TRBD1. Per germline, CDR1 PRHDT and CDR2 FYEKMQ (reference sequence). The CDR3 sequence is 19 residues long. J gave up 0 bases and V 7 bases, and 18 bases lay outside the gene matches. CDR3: CASTSLGGGFISSYNEQFF. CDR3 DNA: TGTGCCAGCACCTCTCTAGGGGGCGGGTTCATCAGCTCCTACAATGAGCAGTTCTTC.

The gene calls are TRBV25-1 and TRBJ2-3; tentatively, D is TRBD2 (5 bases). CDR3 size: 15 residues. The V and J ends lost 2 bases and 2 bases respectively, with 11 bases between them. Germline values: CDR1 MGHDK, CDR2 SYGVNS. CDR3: CASSEGQEDTDTQYF. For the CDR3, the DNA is TGTGCCAGCAGTGAAGGGCAGGAGGACACAGATACGCAGTATTTT. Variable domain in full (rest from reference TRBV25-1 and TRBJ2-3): EADIYQTPRYLVIGTGKKITLECSQTMGHDKMYWYQQDPGMELHLIHYSYGVNSTEKGDLSSESTVSRIRTEHFPLTLESARPSHTSQYLCASSEGQEDTDTQYFGPGTRLTVL.

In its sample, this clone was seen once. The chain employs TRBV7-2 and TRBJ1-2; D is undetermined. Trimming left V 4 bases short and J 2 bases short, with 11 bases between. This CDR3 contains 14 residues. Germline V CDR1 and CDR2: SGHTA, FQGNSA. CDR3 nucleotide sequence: TGTGCCAGCAGCTCTTCCTGGACCAACTATGGCTACACCTTC. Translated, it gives CASSSSWTNYGYTF.

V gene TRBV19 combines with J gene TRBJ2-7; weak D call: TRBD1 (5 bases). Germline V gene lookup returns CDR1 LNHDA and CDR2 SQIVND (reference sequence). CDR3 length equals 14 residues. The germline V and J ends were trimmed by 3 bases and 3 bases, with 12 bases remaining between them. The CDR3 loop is CASSIREQNYEQYF. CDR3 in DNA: TGTGCCAGTAGTATCAGGGAACAAAACTACGAGCAGTACTTC. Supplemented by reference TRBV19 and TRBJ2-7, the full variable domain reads DGGITQSPKYLFRKEGQNVTLSCEQNLNHDAMYWYRQDPGQGLRLIYYSQIVNDFQKGDIAEGYSVSREKKESFPLTVTSAQKNPTAFYLCASSIREQNYEQYFGPGTRLTVT.

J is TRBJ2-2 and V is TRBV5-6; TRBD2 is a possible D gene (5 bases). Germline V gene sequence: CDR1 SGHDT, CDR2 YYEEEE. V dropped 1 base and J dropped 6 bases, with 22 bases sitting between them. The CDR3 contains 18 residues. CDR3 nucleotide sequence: TGTGCCAGCAGCTTGATGGGAAGTCCGGGGATATGGTCCGGGGAGCTGTTTTTT. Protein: CASSLMGSPGIWSGELFF. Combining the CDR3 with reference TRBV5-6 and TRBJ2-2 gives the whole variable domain DAGVTQSPTHLIKTRGQQVTLRCSPKSGHDTVSWYQQALGQGPQFIFQYYEEEERQRGNFPDRFSGHQFPNYSSELNVNALLLGDSALYLCASSLMGSPGIWSGELFFGEGSRLTVL.

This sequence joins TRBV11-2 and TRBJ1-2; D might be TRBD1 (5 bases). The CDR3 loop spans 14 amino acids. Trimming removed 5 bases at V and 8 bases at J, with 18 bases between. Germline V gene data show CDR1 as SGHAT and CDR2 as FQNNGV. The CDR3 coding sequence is TGTGCCAGCAGCAAAAGTGGGTTAGCAGGGGGCTACACCTTC. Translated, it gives CASSKSGLAGGYTF.

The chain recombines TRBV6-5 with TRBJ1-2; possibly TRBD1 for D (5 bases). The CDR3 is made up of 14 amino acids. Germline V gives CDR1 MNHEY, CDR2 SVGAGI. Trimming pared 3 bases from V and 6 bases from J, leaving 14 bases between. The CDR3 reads CASSYRDSSDGYTF. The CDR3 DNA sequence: TGTGCCAGCAGTTATCGGGACTCCTCTGATGGCTACACCTTC.

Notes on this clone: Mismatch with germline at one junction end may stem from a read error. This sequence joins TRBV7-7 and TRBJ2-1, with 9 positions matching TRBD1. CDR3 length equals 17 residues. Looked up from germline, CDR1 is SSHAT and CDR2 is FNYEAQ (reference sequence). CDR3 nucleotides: TGTGCTAGCAGCTTAGGCCGGGCCGGGACAGGGAGGTATGAGCAGTTCTTC. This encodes CASSLGRAGTGRYEQFF. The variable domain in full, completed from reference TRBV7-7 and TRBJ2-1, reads GAGVSQSPRYKVTKRGQDVTLRCDPISSHATLYWYQQALGQGPEFLTYFNYEAQPDKSGLPSDRFSAERPEGSISTLTIQRTEQRDSAMYRCASSLGRAGTGRYEQFFGPGTRLTVL.